The 26 T cell receptor beta chains in this list originate from one sample, sequenced in a study of early stage breast cancer tumors (TCRdb year 2017). The library relied on the immunoSEQ multiplex PCR assay. This immuneACCESS table, as held by TCRdb, lists in-frame sequences with V and J called but not all clones. Of the missing ones, under half trace to an unresolved V gene in checked studies; the others have no known cause. Across this sample there are some 35,000 clones, with roughly 70% seen only once. Roughly 7% of the sample is taken by the ten largest. Material for sequencing was blood. The receptors here all came from a person aged 60 to 70 with breast cancer.

This clone was detected once. The chain recombines TRBV7-9 with TRBJ2-1; no reliable D call. Germline values: CDR1 SEHNR, CDR2 FQNEAQ (reference sequence). Trimming left V 3 bases short and J 13 bases short, with 10 bases between. This CDR3 is built from 11 residues. Written as DNA, the CDR3 is TGTGCCAGCAGCTTTAGCTCAGGTCAGTTCTTC. It specifies CASSFSSGQFF.

This chain connects TRBV28 to TRBJ2-3; TRBD1 aligns across 7 bases. The V gene end was trimmed by 2 bases and the J gene end by 9 bases; junction bases not matched to a gene: 8. In germline, CDR1 is MDHEN, CDR2 SYDVKM. The CDR3 length is 14 residues. CDR3 sequence (DNA): TGTGCCAGCAGTTTAGGGCAGGGGGTAAGGACGCAGTATTTT. Its protein product is CASSLGQGVRTQYF.

The chain uses TRBV18 and TRBJ1-2; tentative D call: TRBD1 (5 bases). Trimming pared 0 bases from V and 8 bases from J, leaving 19 bases between. The CDR3 has 16 residues. Germline assignment: CDR1 KGHSH and CDR2 LQKENI. CDR3 region: CASSPPFEGTGPGYTF. In DNA, the CDR3 is TGTGCCAGCTCACCACCGTTTGAAGGGACGGGTCCGGGCTACACCTTC.

This clone showed up just once. This sequence joins TRBV2 and TRBJ1-2; 10 nucleotides match TRBD1. CDR1 and CDR2 (germline): SNHLY, FYNNEI. V lost 2 bases, J lost 5 bases, and 20 bases stayed unmatched. This CDR3 region has 20 residues. The CDR3 is CASSELKGVSETGGRYGYTF. The CDR3 coding sequence is TGTGCCAGCAGTGAATTGAAGGGCGTTTCCGAGACAGGGGGCCGGTATGGCTACACCTTC. Drawing the rest from reference TRBV2 and TRBJ1-2, the complete variable domain is EPEVTQTPSHQVTQMGQEVILRCVPISNHLYFYWYRQILGQKVEFLVSFYNNEISEKSEIFDDQFSVERPDGSNFTLKIRSTKLEDSAMYFCASSELKGVSETGGRYGYTFGSGTRLTVV.

The CDR3: CSVRTVNTGELFF. CDR3 sequence (DNA): TGCAGCGTTCGAACAGTGAACACCGGGGAGCTGTTTTTT. The rearrangement joins TRBV29-1 to TRBJ2-2; D gene unclear. The CDR3 extends over 13 amino acids. Germline values: CDR1 SQVTM, CDR2 ANQGSEA. V lost 5 bases and J 1 base, leaving 8 bases between the germline ends.

V is TRBV10-1 and J is TRBJ2-3; D uncertain. The V gene lost 9 bases and the J gene lost 0 bases, with 4 bases spanning the gap. CDR3 length: 11 amino acids. Germline V gene sequence: CDR1 WNHNN, CDR2 SYGVQD (reference sequence). The CDR3 sequence is CARDSTDTQYF. The CDR3 DNA follows: TGCGCCAGGGATAGCACAGATACGCAGTATTTT.

The chain employs TRBV7-8 and TRBJ2-1; unclear D gene. V dropped 5 bases and J dropped 12 bases, with 14 bases sitting between them. This CDR3 has 12 amino acids. In germline, CDR1 is SGHVS, CDR2 FQNEAQ. The CDR3 DNA reads as TGTGCCAGCAGCAGTACACTGGCAGGGCAGTTCTTC. Translated: CASSSTLAGQFF.

This chain joins TRBV15 and TRBJ1-3; D is possibly TRBD1 (6 bases). The CDR3 is 16 amino acids. Germline CDR1 LNHNV, CDR2 YYDKDF (reference sequence). The V end was cut by 4 bases, the J end by 7 bases, with 20 bases between. The CDR3 loop reads CATSTLDLGGGNTIYF. The CDR3 region has the DNA TGTGCCACCAGCACCCTCGACCTCGGGGGCGGGAACACCATATATTTT.

The chain links TRBV7-9 to TRBJ2-2; 9 nucleotides agree with TRBD1. Trimming removed 5 bases from V and 6 bases from J; junction bases left unmatched: 10. Germline CDR1 SEHNR, CDR2 FQNEAQ (reference sequence). The CDR3 runs 16 residues. The CDR3 region is CASSTYRGRSPGELFF. The CDR3 DNA follows: TGTGCCAGCAGCACTTACAGGGGGCGGTCCCCCGGGGAGCTGTTTTTT.

The rearrangement links TRBV28 to TRBJ2-7; 10 nucleotides line up with TRBD1. With V trimmed by 3 bases and J by 2 bases, 1 base remained unmatched. The germline gives CDR1 MDHEN, CDR2 SYDVKM. This CDR3 contains 14 residues. The CDR3 region has the DNA TGTGCCAGCAGTTTCGGGACAGGGGCCTACGAGCAGTACTTC. It specifies CASSFGTGAYEQYF. Filled out from reference TRBV28 and TRBJ2-7, the complete variable domain reads DVKVTQSSRYLVKRTGEKVFLECVQDMDHENMFWYRQDPGLGLRLIYFSYDVKMKEKGDIPEGYSVSREKKERFSLILESASTNQTSMYLCASSFGTGAYEQYFGPGTRLTVT.

The CDR3 sequence is CASSLVLWGLHTQYF. The CDR3 nucleotides are TGTGCCAGCAGCTTGGTGTTATGGGGCCTCCATACGCAGTATTTT. This chain connects TRBV5-6 to TRBJ2-3; maybe TRBD1 (5 bases). Germline CDR1 SGHDT, CDR2 YYEEEE. The CDR3 extends over 15 amino acids. The V gene lost 0 bases and the J gene lost 7 bases, with 15 bases spanning the gap.

The rearrangement uses TRBV18 and TRBJ2-5; no clear D gene. Per the germline V gene, CDR1 is KGHSH and CDR2 is LQKENI. V was trimmed by 6 bases and J by 3 bases, leaving 11 bases between them. The CDR3 length is 13 residues. CDR3 nucleotides: TGTGCCAGCTCGCCCCAGCTAGAAGAGACCCAGTACTTC. Translating it yields CASSPQLEETQYF.

This clone is a singleton in its sample. The chain links TRBV6-1 to TRBJ1-4; TRBD1 matches at 8 bases. Losses at the gene ends were 9 bases for V and 2 bases for J; bases not matched to a gene: 8. CDR1 is MNHNS, CDR2 SASEGT, per germline. This CDR3 is 15 amino acids long. Here the CDR3 reads CASQGAKVTNEKLFF. The CDR3 DNA reads TGTGCCAGTCAGGGGGCGAAGGTCACTAATGAAAAACTGTTTTTT.

This chain uses TRBV7-9 with TRBJ2-7; D uncertain. CDR1 is SEHNR and CDR2 is FQNEAQ in the germline V gene (reference sequence). The V end was cut by 1 base, the J end by 3 bases, with 7 bases between. CDR3 size: 13 residues. CDR3 loop: CASSLGIYYEQYF. The CDR3 nucleotides are TGTGCCAGCAGCTTAGGTATATACTACGAGCAGTACTTC.

This clone was observed a few times. The V and J genes are TRBV18 and TRBJ1-5, with a weak D call TRBD1 (5 bases). Per germline, CDR1 KGHSH and CDR2 LQKENI. The V end lost 4 bases, the J end lost 2 bases, and 15 bases lay between the germline ends. This CDR3 contains 16 residues. The CDR3 here is CASSHGTPRGNQPQHF. CDR3 DNA: TGTGCCAGCTCACACGGGACCCCGCGGGGCAATCAGCCCCAGCATTTT.

This chain joins TRBV27 and TRBJ1-5; D is uncertain. Germline values: CDR1 MNHEY, CDR2 SMNVEV (reference sequence). CDR3 length: 14 residues. Trimming removed 3 bases from V and 7 bases from J, with 13 bases in between. The CDR3 bases are TGTGCCAGCAGTTTCATCGGGTTTGGGCAGCCCCAGCATTTT. It is translated as CASSFIGFGQPQHF.

This rearrangement joins TRBV18 to TRBJ2-5; D is unclear. Germline V gene sequence: CDR1 KGHSH, CDR2 LQKENI. The CDR3 consists of 13 residues. Trimming removed 2 bases from V and 1 base from J, with 5 bases in between. This CDR3 reads CASSPGFQETQYF. The CDR3 DNA reads as TGTGCCAGCTCACCAGGCTTCCAAGAGACCCAGTACTTC.

The chain joins TRBV11-2 to TRBJ1-1; the D is unclear. This CDR3 region has 15 residues. Deletions cut 3 bases from V and 5 bases from J, with 16 bases between. Looked up from germline, CDR1 is SGHAT and CDR2 is FQNNGV. The CDR3 sequence: CASSFHGLSATEAFF. The CDR3 coding sequence is TGTGCCAGCAGCTTTCATGGCCTTTCGGCGACTGAAGCTTTCTTT.

Comments on this clone: One end of the junction varies from germline; a read error may be responsible. The V gene is TRBV5-1, the J gene TRBJ1-2; D is undetermined. This CDR3 spans 15 amino acids. The germline V gene encodes CDR1 SGHRS and CDR2 YFSETQ. For the CDR3, the DNA is TGTGCCAGCAGCGTTTGGCCCACAGCCAACTATGGCTACACCTTC. Translating it yields CASSVWPTANYGYTF.

CDR3 sequence reads: CAWNLGTDYEQYF. DNA of the CDR3: TGTGCCTGGAACCTCGGGACTGACTACGAGCAGTACTTC. The chain joins TRBV30 to TRBJ2-7; the D gene is possibly TRBD2 (6 bases). The CDR3 is 13 residues long. Germline values: CDR1 GTSNPN, CDR2 SVGIG (reference sequence). Trimming pared 4 bases from V and 3 bases from J, leaving 13 bases between. Looking up the rest from reference TRBV30 and TRBJ2-7 gives the full variable domain: SQTIHQWPATLVQPVGSPLSLECTVEGTSNPNLYWYRQAAGRGLQLLFYSVGIGQISSEVPQNLSASRPQDRQFILSSKKLLLSDSGFYLCAWNLGTDYEQYFGPGTRLTVT.

This sequence joins TRBV19 and TRBJ2-5; 8 nucleotides line up with TRBD2. The germline V gene has CDR1 LNHDA and CDR2 SQIVND (reference sequence). V shed 10 bases, J shed 5 bases, and the junction held 12 bases outside the gene matches. The CDR3 consists of 14 residues. The CDR3 loop reads CAIGDGGVWETQYF. The CDR3 coding sequence is TGTGCCATTGGGGACGGGGGGGTCTGGGAGACCCAGTACTTC.

The chain has TRBV11-3 and TRBJ2-5; D is undetermined. The V gene lost 1 base and the J gene lost 4 bases, with 10 bases spanning the gap. The CDR3 has 14 residues. Germline V gene lookup returns CDR1 SGHNT and CDR2 YENEEA. CDR3 amino acids: CASSLGPGRETQYF. In DNA form, the CDR3 reads TGTGCCAGCAGCTTAGGGCCCGGACGAGAGACCCAGTACTTC.

The chain links TRBV6-5 to TRBJ2-2, with D possibly matching TRBD2 (5 bases). Looked up from germline, CDR1 is MNHEY and CDR2 is SVGAGI. The germline V and J ends were trimmed by 4 bases and 3 bases, with 9 bases remaining between them. The CDR3 spans 14 residues. The CDR3 reads CASSSSGDTGELFF. CDR3 nucleotide sequence: TGTGCCAGCAGTTCCAGCGGAGACACCGGGGAGCTGTTTTTT.

This clone has only one observation. The chain links TRBV5-1 to TRBJ2-2; D remains unclear. Per the germline V gene, CDR1 is SGHRS and CDR2 is YFSETQ. V lost 2 bases and J lost 4, with 6 bases in between. CDR3 length equals 13 residues. The CDR3 DNA reads TGCGCCAGCAGCTTTGGGTCCACCGGGGAGCTGTTTTTT. It codes for CASSFGSTGELFF.

This CDR3 is CSGTRLLNYGYTF. In DNA form, the CDR3 reads TGCAGCGGCACGCGTCTACTCAACTATGGCTACACCTTC. V usage is TRBV29-1 and J usage is TRBJ1-2; D is undetermined. The length of the CDR3 is 13 residues. Germline CDR1 is SQVTM and CDR2 is ANQGSEA. The ends were cut back, 7 bases at V and 2 bases at J, with 14 bases in the middle.

This clone was counted only a few times. The rearrangement joins TRBV6-6 to TRBJ2-7, with TRBD2 matching over 9 bases. Germline assignment: CDR1 MNHNY and CDR2 SVGAGI (reference sequence). This CDR3 is built from 16 residues. V shed 2 bases, J shed 3 bases, and the junction held 8 bases outside the gene matches. This CDR3 is CASSYIPSGTYYEQYF. The CDR3 nucleotides are TGTGCCAGCAGTTACATTCCTAGCGGGACCTACTACGAGCAGTACTTC.